The entry that follows covers one TCR beta chain sequence. This clonotype was detected only a few times. No cognate antigen has been identified for it. Base quality data are lacking; no much larger clone is found one base away. These data belong to a study of T-cell reconstitution after alpha-beta-depleted transplantation in children (dated by TCRdb to 2016 to 2017). In terms of the full investigation: The study quantitatively tracked T-cell immune reconstitution after TCRalphabeta/CD19-depleted allogeneic hematopoietic cell transplantation in children using TCR repertoire profiling.

General conclusions and limits of the study: Hyperexpanded clone frequencies declined over subsequent months; after one year, T-cell counts and TCRbeta diversity were mostly attributed to newly produced T cells. In some patients, high TCRbeta diversity at day 60 was attributed to recipient T cells and intrathymic progenitors that had survived conditioning. Apparently early alphabetaT-cell count recovery about two months after transplant reportedly relied on only several hundred rapidly expanded clones derived from non-depleted graft cells.

Reading the label with the study, this specimen's treatment or condition is: allogeneic hematopoietic cell transplantation with graft depleted of TCRalphabeta T cells and CD19 B cells. TCRalphabeta/CD19-depleted allogeneic hematopoietic cell grafts were given to the transplant recipients, all of whom were children. After removal of 6 bases from V and 0 bases from J, the junction retains 7 bases not matched to a gene. From a lookup of the germline V gene, CDR1 and CDR2 are SNHLY and FYNNEI. Including cysteine and phenylalanine, the CDR3 has 16 amino acids. The read is trimmed to its CDR3 DNA, 48 bases read in frame from base 1. Library prep was done by PCR. Sequencer: Illumina HiSeq 2500. TCR libraries were prepared with molecular barcoding, using unique molecular identifiers to normalize TCRbeta repertoire quantification. TCRdb handled the public reads itself, with Q25 trimming in fastp and clone calling in MiXCR, and kept productive beta chains. When rows share a CDR3 protein, they turn into one entry using the most common DNA and genes. This sample gives 700,000 or so distinct CDR3 sequences in total; around 14% of them show up just once. The ten biggest clones cover 0.79% of the sample.

This material consisted of PBMCs, taken before TCRalphabeta/CD19-depleted stem cell transplant. Here the chain combines TRBV2 and TRBJ2-1, and TRBD2 matches 8 of the central bases. This clonotype was obtained from a girl aged 2-15 years with congenital amegakaryocytic thrombocytopenia, due to receive a stem cell transplant. CDR3 region: CASRDTSGSSYNEQFF. The sequence in DNA is TGTGCCAGCAGGGACACTAGCGGCAGCTCCTACAATGAGCAGTTCTTC.